This T cell receptor (beta chain) was profiled in a study of T-cell reconstitution after alpha-beta-depleted transplantation in children. General study results and limits: Reported findings indicate that, about two months after transplant, alpha-beta T cells came from several hundred expanded clones, which were derived from non-depleted graft cells. After one year, T-cell counts and TCRbeta diversity mostly came from new T cells. The origin of high day-60 TCRbeta diversity in some patients lay in surviving recipient T cells and thymic progenitors.

With 3 bases clipped from V and 5 bases from J, the junction kept 11 bases outside the gene matches. This CDR3 spans 17 amino acids. CDR1 and CDR2 from the germline V gene are SGHRS and YFSETQ. As it was prepared, the TCRbeta library received unique molecular identifiers. TCRdb used MiXCR to reprocess the PCR reads, holding one entry per CDR3 protein. The table has 60,000 or so distinct CDR3 sequences, 44% seen once. Concerning this clonotype itself: Its antigen is as yet unknown.

The chain couples TRBV5-1 to TRBJ2-2, with 9 bases identical to TRBD2. This receptor was obtained from a male patient under 18 who had a stem cell transplant for acute lymphoblastic leukemia, so the T cells may come from the graft donor. The sample consisted of PBMCs, mostly from graft donor cells, taken 360 days after TCRalphabeta/CD19-depleted stem cell transplant. The CDR3 spells CASSSLRSSGETGELFF. CDR3 DNA sequence: TGCGCCAGCAGCTCCCTCCGGTCTAGCGGGGAAACCGGGGAGCTGTTTTTT.